One and the same sample provided the 27 T cell receptor beta chains below, sequenced in a study of OX40 agonist ivuxolimab in advanced cancers. Assay: immunoSEQ multiplex PCR; the TCRdb copy retains only in-frame clones and omits some. The sample consists of about 54,000 clones, around four fifths of them appearing once. This material consisted of CD4+ or CD8+ T cells sorted from blood, taken in a trial of the OX40 agonist ivuxolimab. These receptors were collected from an adult with an advanced solid tumor such as melanoma, head and neck, liver or kidney cancer.

The V and J genes are TRBV5-8 and TRBJ1-2; no firm D call. The CDR3 totals 12 residues. CDR1 and CDR2 (germline): SGHTS, YDEGEE. V was cut by 1 base and J by 3 bases, with 4 bases left in between. DNA of the CDR3: TGTGCCAGCAGCTTGTGGGACTATGGCTACACCTTC. It encodes CASSLWDYGYTF.

In regard to this clone: The same CDR3 is also encoded by other DNA sequences in this sample. This chain links TRBV7-2 with TRBJ2-2; perhaps TRBD1 as D (6 bases). Trimming took off 0 bases at V and 8 bases at J, with 13 bases between the two ends. This CDR3 comprises 15 residues. Germline V gene sequence: CDR1 SGHTA, CDR2 FQGNSA. CDR3 coding DNA: TGTGCCAGCAGCTTAGCGCAGGACAGCACTGGGGAGCTGTTTTTT. Its translation is CASSLAQDSTGELFF.

The chain joins TRBV6-5 to TRBJ2-2; 8 bases line up with TRBD1. The CDR3 covers 15 residues. The germline gives CDR1 MNHEY, CDR2 SVGAGI. Unmatched junction bases numbered 4, after V lost 2 bases and J lost 5 bases. CDR3 amino acids: CASSYQGAQTGELFF. The DNA for the CDR3 is TGTGCCAGCAGTTACCAGGGGGCGCAAACCGGGGAGCTGTTTTTT.

The rearrangement joins TRBV5-1 to TRBJ2-3, with 7 bases matching TRBD1. Trimming removed 3 bases from V and 1 base from J; junction bases left unmatched: 11. The CDR3 is 17 residues long. CDR1 is SGHRS, CDR2 YFSETQ, per germline. The CDR3 DNA reads as TGCGCCAGCAGCTCAGGGGACAGAGGGGTTGGCACAGATACGCAGTATTTT. Translated, it gives CASSSGDRGVGTDTQYF. Filled out from reference TRBV5-1 and TRBJ2-3, the complete variable domain reads KAGVTQTPRYLIKTRGQQVTLSCSPISGHRSVSWYQQTPGQGLQFLFEYFSETQRNKGNFPGRFSGRQFSNSRSEMNVSTLELGDSALYLCASSSGDRGVGTDTQYFGPGTRLTVL.

This clone was recorded only once. The V call is TRBV6-6, the J call TRBJ1-1; 9 nucleotides align to TRBD1. Germline lookup yields CDR1 MNHNY and CDR2 SVGAGI (reference sequence). CDR3 length: 14 residues. With 4 bases clipped from V and 11 bases from J, the junction kept 11 bases outside the gene matches. The CDR3 DNA follows: TGTGCCAGCAGTTTAGACAGGGGGAGTGAGACCGCTTTCTTT. It yields the protein CASSLDRGSETAFF.

The V gene is TRBV18, the J gene TRBJ1-1; D might be TRBD1 (5 bases). This CDR3 is 17 amino acids long. V lost 6 bases and J lost 3, with 23 bases in between. CDR1 and CDR2 from the germline V gene are KGHSH and LQKENI. CDR3 amino acids: CASSLTVAGSTHTEAFF. The DNA for the CDR3 is TGTGCCAGCTCGCTCACGGTGGCAGGGTCGACCCACACTGAAGCTTTCTTT. Looking up the rest from reference TRBV18 and TRBJ1-1 gives the full variable domain: NAGVMQNPRHLVRRRGQEARLRCSPMKGHSHVYWYRQLPEEGLKFMVYLQKENIIDESGMPKERFSAEFPKEGPSILRIQQVVRGDSAAYFCASSLTVAGSTHTEAFFGQGTRLTVV.

The genes are TRBV7-9 and TRBJ2-7; D not certain. This CDR3 spans 11 amino acids. Germline V gene data show CDR1 as SEHNR and CDR2 as FQNEAQ (reference sequence). V was pared by 5 bases and J by 4 bases, with 6 bases between. For the CDR3, the DNA is TGTGCCAGCAGCCGATTTTACGAGCAGTACTTC. Protein product: CASSRFYEQYF.

The chain combines TRBV7-9 with TRBJ2-7, with 9 bases matching TRBD2. In germline, CDR1 is SEHNR, CDR2 FQNEAQ (reference sequence). The CDR3 consists of 17 residues. With 4 bases clipped from V and 3 bases from J, the junction kept 13 bases outside the gene matches. In DNA form, the CDR3 reads TGTGCCAGCAGCTCATCAGCTTTCTTGCGGGAGGGCTACGAGCAGTACTTC. Protein product: CASSSSAFLREGYEQYF.

The rearrangement links TRBV19 to TRBJ1-1, with 9 bases fitting TRBD1. The trim removed 3 bases at V and 3 bases at J, leaving 5 bases unmatched. The CDR3 is 15 residues long. CDR1 LNHDA and CDR2 SQIVND come from the germline V gene (reference sequence). As DNA, the CDR3 is TGTGCCAGTAGTATCTTCGGACAGGGGCACACTGAAGCTTTCTTT. Translated: CASSIFGQGHTEAFF.

This chain uses TRBV9 with TRBJ1-3, with D hard to call. The CDR3 consists of 16 residues. Per the germline V gene, CDR1 is SGDLS and CDR2 is YYNGEE. With 0 bases removed from V and 1 base from J, the gap between germline ends came to 11 bases. The CDR3 nucleotides read TGTGCCAGCAGCGTAGAACCCAACTTTTCTGGAAACACCATATATTTT. This sequence encodes CASSVEPNFSGNTIYF.

The chain joins TRBV5-1 to TRBJ2-7; possible D gene TRBD1, 8 bases. Trimming removed 2 bases at V and 2 bases at J, with 11 bases between. Per the germline V gene, CDR1 is SGHRS and CDR2 is YFSETQ. CDR3 length equals 14 residues. DNA of the CDR3: TGCGCCAGCAGCTTCACAGGGGGGGCCTACGAGCAGTACTTC. Translating gives CASSFTGGAYEQYF.

The V and J genes are TRBV9 and TRBJ1-3; D remains unclear. The germline gives CDR1 SGDLS, CDR2 YYNGEE. Trimming removed 0 bases at V and 4 bases at J, with 8 bases between. The CDR3 extends over 14 amino acids. The CDR3, as DNA: TGTGCCAGCAGCGTAGGCATGATCGGAAACACCATATATTTT. Translated, it gives CASSVGMIGNTIYF.

J is TRBJ1-5 and V is TRBV27; D is perhaps TRBD1 (5 bases). The CDR3 loop spans 14 amino acids. CDR1 MNHEY and CDR2 SMNVEV come from the germline V gene (reference sequence). V dropped 0 bases and J dropped 7 bases, with 10 bases sitting between them. The CDR3 region has the DNA TGTGCCAGCAGTTTATCAGGGAGGGACCAGCCCCAGCATTTT. As protein: CASSLSGRDQPQHF.

The rearrangement uses TRBV28 and TRBJ1-2; D is ambiguous. Trimming took off 2 bases at V and 8 bases at J, with 9 bases between the two ends. CDR3 size: 12 residues. Germline loops: CDR1 MDHEN, CDR2 SYDVKM. As DNA, the CDR3 is TGTGCCAGCAGTTTAGAAACGGGCGGCTACACCTTC. This gives the protein CASSLETGGYTF.

This chain links TRBV15 with TRBJ2-5, with 10 bases aligning to TRBD1. J lost 3 bases, V lost 2 bases, and 6 bases had no gene match. This CDR3 has 16 residues. Germline V gives CDR1 LNHNV, CDR2 YYDKDF (reference sequence). The CDR3 protein is CATSRSTGTGEETQYF. CDR3 DNA sequence: TGTGCCACCAGCAGATCAACCGGGACAGGGGAAGAGACCCAGTACTTC.

This clone appeared a single time. The chain is built from TRBV27 and TRBJ2-2, with TRBD2 matching over 11 bases. This CDR3 is built from 17 residues. J lost 0 bases, V lost 6 bases, and 6 bases had no gene match. From germline, CDR1 is MNHEY and CDR2 SMNVEV (reference sequence). CDR3 sequence (DNA): TGTGCCAGCAGCGTGACTAGCGGGGACGCGAACACCGGGGAGCTGTTTTTT. It encodes CASSVTSGDANTGELFF.

This clone has just a few counts. The V call is TRBV2, the J call TRBJ1-2, with D uncertain. This CDR3 spans 13 amino acids. The V end lost 3 bases, the J end lost 7 bases, and 12 bases lay between the germline ends. Germline CDR1 and CDR2: SNHLY and FYNNEI. CDR3 sequence (DNA): TGTGCCAGCAGTGATCTCGGACCAGGTGGCTACACCTTC. Translating gives CASSDLGPGGYTF.

This clone was seen only once. The V call is TRBV18, the J call TRBJ2-1; 9 bases match TRBD1. V shed 5 bases and J 7 bases; nucleotides not matched to a gene: 3. Germline lookup yields CDR1 KGHSH and CDR2 LQKENI. The CDR3 spans 13 residues. The CDR3 protein is CASSGQGKNEQFF. CDR3 sequence (DNA): TGTGCCAGCTCAGGACAGGGGAAGAATGAGCAGTTCTTC.

The gene calls are TRBV7-9 and TRBJ1-4, with a possible D match to TRBD1 (5 bases). The CDR3 is 13 amino acids. The germline CDR1 and CDR2 sequences are SEHNR and FQNEAQ (reference sequence). V was pared by 4 bases and J by 8 bases, with 11 bases between. CDR3 amino acids: CASSSEQGEKLFF. CDR3 coding DNA: TGTGCCAGCAGCTCGGAGCAGGGCGAAAAACTGTTTTTT.

This sequence joins TRBV9 and TRBJ1-4; no clear D. Deletions cut 4 bases from V and 7 bases from J, with 14 bases between. The CDR3 is 14 residues long. Per germline, CDR1 SGDLS and CDR2 YYNGEE. The CDR3 here is CASSPQPRGEKLFF. The CDR3 region has the DNA TGTGCCAGCAGCCCCCAACCGAGAGGTGAAAAACTGTTTTTT.

V is TRBV6-6 and J is TRBJ2-7; 7 positions agree with TRBD2. Germline-derived CDR1 and CDR2 are MNHNY and SVGAGI (reference sequence). The CDR3 consists of 12 residues. Trimming cost V 6 bases and J 3 bases; bases outside gene matches: 2. The CDR3 loop reads CASSPGGYEQYF. CDR3 DNA sequence: TGTGCCAGCAGCCCGGGAGGCTACGAGCAGTACTTC.

The genes are TRBV7-8 and TRBJ2-7; D is unclear. This CDR3 has 14 residues. Germline V gene data show CDR1 as SGHVS and CDR2 as FQNEAQ. V lost 4 bases and J lost 8, with 18 bases in between. The chain's CDR3 is CASSYTKTNYQQYF. The DNA of the CDR3 is TGTGCCAGCAGCTACACGAAGACAAATTACCAGCAGTACTTC.

The rearrangement uses TRBV28 and TRBJ1-2, with D perhaps matching TRBD1 (6 bases). This CDR3 region has 14 residues. Germline-derived CDR1 and CDR2 are MDHEN and SYDVKM. The V end lost 3 bases, the J end lost 10 bases, and 18 bases lay between the germline ends. CDR3 sequence: CASSFRGLPSDYTF. The CDR3 region has the DNA TGTGCCAGCAGTTTCAGGGGCCTTCCTAGTGACTACACCTTC.

This sequence joins TRBV7-8 and TRBJ1-2; unclear D gene. The CDR3 is 14 residues long. Germline-derived CDR1 and CDR2 are SGHVS and FQNEAQ. V lost 5 bases and J 4 bases, leaving 14 bases between the germline ends. CDR3 bases: TGTGCCAGCAGCACCCAGCGGGCGAGCTATGGCTACACCTTC. As protein: CASSTQRASYGYTF. Full variable domain (rest looked up from reference TRBV7-8 and TRBJ1-2): GAGVSQSPRYKVAKRGQDVALRCDPISGHVSLFWYQQALGQGPEFLTYFQNEAQLDKSGLPSDRFFAERPEGSVSTLKIQRTQQEDSAVYLCASSTQRASYGYTFGSGTRLTVV.

The chain combines TRBV19 with TRBJ1-2; TRBD1 is a possible D gene (5 bases). Looked up from germline, CDR1 is LNHDA and CDR2 is SQIVND (reference sequence). The CDR3 totals 14 residues. Trimming shortened V by 3 bases and J by 8 bases, and 16 bases separated the two germline ends. CDR3 region: CASSMSGRQLGYTF. For the CDR3, the DNA is TGTGCCAGTAGTATGTCAGGGAGGCAGCTAGGCTACACCTTC. Using reference TRBV19 and TRBJ1-2 for the parts outside the CDR3, the full variable domain is DGGITQSPKYLFRKEGQNVTLSCEQNLNHDAMYWYRQDPGQGLRLIYYSQIVNDFQKGDIAEGYSVSREKKESFPLTVTSAQKNPTAFYLCASSMSGRQLGYTFGSGTRLTVV.

This chain connects TRBV7-2 to TRBJ2-3; no firm D call. V lost 1 base to trimming and J lost 0 bases, with 5 bases between them. This CDR3 comprises 14 residues. The germline V gene encodes CDR1 SGHTA and CDR2 FQGNSA. CDR3 in amino acids: CASSLDGSTDTQYF. For the CDR3, the DNA is TGTGCCAGCAGCTTAGACGGGAGCACAGATACGCAGTATTTT.

This clone occurred once. The chain couples TRBV9 to TRBJ2-1; TRBD2 matches 8 bases. With 0 bases clipped from V and 5 bases from J, the junction kept 4 bases outside the gene matches. The germline V gene has CDR1 SGDLS and CDR2 YYNGEE. This CDR3 has 15 residues. CDR3 nucleotide sequence: TGTGCCAGCAGCGTAGACGGGAGGGTTGACAATGAGCAGTTCTTC. This gives the protein CASSVDGRVDNEQFF. Supplemented by reference TRBV9 and TRBJ2-1, the full variable domain reads DSGVTQTPKHLITATGQRVTLRCSPRSGDLSVYWYQQSLDQGLQFLIQYYNGEERAKGNILERFSAQQFPDLHSELNLSSLELGDSALYFCASSVDGRVDNEQFFGPGTRLTVL.